The 23 T cell receptor beta chains in this list originate from one sample, sequenced in a study of T cells after yellow fever vaccination. MiXCR was run by TCRdb on the 5' RACE reads, yielding one entry per CDR3 protein. The data hold about 160,000 distinct CDR3 sequences, with more than 5.5% observed a single time. Sequencing used CD4+ T cells sorted from PBMCs, obtained 5 days after the first yellow fever vaccination. These receptors were collected from a man aged 18 to 29 who received the YFV17D yellow fever vaccine.

Many counts were recorded for this clonotype. The chain employs TRBV11-3 and TRBJ2-1; maybe TRBD1 (5 bases). The CDR3 has 16 amino acids. Per the germline V gene, CDR1 is SGHNT and CDR2 is YENEEA. Trimming removed 1 base from V and 7 bases from J, with 17 bases in between. In DNA, the CDR3 is TGTGCCAGCAGCTTAGGATGGGGCGCTACGGTAAATGAGCAGTTCTTC. Residues: CASSLGWGATVNEQFF.

Many counts were recorded for this clonotype. Here the CDR3 DNA reads TGTGCCAGCAGCTTATCACCCCACACAGATACGCAGTATTTT. Translating it yields CASSLSPHTDTQYF. The rearrangement uses TRBV11-1 and TRBJ2-3; D gene unclear. Trimming took off 2 bases at V and 2 bases at J, with 8 bases between the two ends. CDR3 size: 14 residues. Germline V gene sequence: CDR1 SGHAT, CDR2 FQDESV (reference sequence).

This clonotype was seen at least ten times. This rearrangement joins TRBV20-1 to TRBJ2-3; D is undetermined. Germline V gives CDR1 DFQATT, CDR2 SNEGSKA (reference sequence). The CDR3 has 12 amino acids. The ends were cut back, 2 bases at V and 0 bases at J, with 3 bases in the middle. The CDR3 DNA follows: TGCAGTGCTAGACGTAGCACAGATACGCAGTATTTT. Its protein product is CSARRSTDTQYF.

As to this clonotype: This clone may be a read error of a much larger clone one base away. The V gene is TRBV12-3 or TRBV12-4, the J gene TRBJ2-4; TRBD2 might be the D (5 bases). The CDR3 totals 15 residues. The CDR3 here is CASRTGIGRKNLQYF. In DNA form, the CDR3 reads TGTGCCAGCAGAACCGGGATAGGAAGAAAAAACCTTCAGTACTTC.

As concerns this clonotype: This may stem from a read error, because a much larger clone lies one nucleotide away. The rearrangement joins TRBV11-2 to TRBJ2-5; the match to TRBD2 covers 11 bases. CDR3 length: 15 residues. Germline V gives CDR1 SGHAT, CDR2 FQNNGV. V shed 5 bases and J 5 bases; nucleotides not matched to a gene: 7. This CDR3 reads CASSPGSGGAETQYF. CDR3 DNA sequence: TGTGCCAGCAGCCCTGGTAGCGGGGGGGCGGAGACCCAGTACTTC.

This clonotype was counted at least ten times. CDR3 protein: CASSQAWDSTYEQYF. The CDR3 DNA is TGTGCCAGCAGCCAAGCTTGGGACAGTACCTACGAGCAGTACTTC. The chain couples TRBV3-1 to TRBJ2-7; TRBD1 agrees at 7 bases. Germline CDR1 reads LGHDT; CDR2 reads YNNKEL (reference sequence). The CDR3 runs 15 residues. The junction had 5 bases not matched to a gene; V was cut back by 1 base and J by 2 bases.

This clonotype has ten or more counts. V and J are TRBV21-1 and TRBJ2-5; TRBD2 was called by the table and not checked on the DNA. TRBV21-1 corresponds to a pseudogene. CDR3 length equals 12 residues. CDR3 sequence reads: CATSARQETQYF. CDR3 in DNA: TGTGCCACCTCGGCCCGCCAAGAGACCCAGTACTTC.

In this sample, this clonotype turned up many times. The J gene is TRBJ1-1, the V gene TRBV15; D remains unclear. Trimming cost V 0 bases and J 1 base, with 3 bases left between them. The CDR3 length is 13 residues. Per germline, CDR1 LNHNV and CDR2 YYDKDF (reference sequence). This CDR3 reads CATSRDQNTEAFF. CDR3 DNA sequence: TGTGCCACCAGCAGAGACCAGAACACTGAAGCTTTCTTT.

The V and J genes are TRBV19 and TRBJ2-7, with 11 bases fitting TRBD1. This CDR3 comprises 14 residues. Germline V gene data show CDR1 as LNHDA and CDR2 as SQIVND (reference sequence). V shed 6 bases and J 2 bases; nucleotides not matched to a gene: 3. Written as DNA, the CDR3 is TGTGCCAGTAGGACGGGACAGGGGGCCTACGAGCAGTACTTC. Translating gives CASRTGQGAYEQYF.

This clonotype was counted only a few times. The CDR3 sequence: CATSDRNTGELFF. The DNA of the CDR3 is TGTGCCACCAGTGACAGAAACACCGGGGAGCTGTTTTTT. The J gene is TRBJ2-2, the V gene TRBV24-1; D not certain. The germline V gene has CDR1 KGHDR and CDR2 SFDVKD. V was clipped by 4 bases and J by 2 bases, with 4 bases between them. CDR3 length: 13 amino acids.

This clonotype was seen a few times. The rearrangement joins TRBV18 to TRBJ2-7; 7 nucleotides line up with TRBD2. CDR1 is KGHSH, CDR2 LQKENI, per germline. The trim removed 3 bases at V and 2 bases at J, leaving 7 bases unmatched. This CDR3 is built from 15 residues. DNA of the CDR3: TGTGCCAGCTCACCTAAACTAGCGTGGACCTACGAGCAGTACTTC. This codes for CASSPKLAWTYEQYF. The whole variable domain, remainder taken from reference TRBV18 and TRBJ2-7, is NAGVMQNPRHLVRRRGQEARLRCSPMKGHSHVYWYRQLPEEGLKFMVYLQKENIIDESGMPKERFSAEFPKEGPSILRIQQVVRGDSAAYFCASSPKLAWTYEQYFGPGTRLTVT.

The sample holds a few counts of this clonotype. V gene TRBV5-6 combines with J gene TRBJ2-2, with 7 nucleotides matching TRBD1. Germline V lookup: CDR1 SGHDT, CDR2 YYEEEE. V was pared by 5 bases and J by 4 bases, with 2 bases of the junction left unmatched. This CDR3 has 13 amino acids. The CDR3 protein is CASRGTVTGELFF. In nucleotides, the CDR3 is TGTGCCAGCAGGGGGACAGTCACCGGGGAGCTGTTTTTT.

This clonotype was detected a few times. This chain uses TRBV6-5 with TRBJ1-3; no clear D gene. The CDR3 consists of 15 residues. V dropped 2 bases and J dropped 0 bases, with 8 bases sitting between them. The germline CDR1 and CDR2 sequences are MNHEY and SVGAGI. Here the CDR3 DNA reads TGTGCCAGCAGTTACAAGGCAGGCTCTGGAAACACCATATATTTT. Amino acids: CASSYKAGSGNTIYF.

This clonotype was counted many times. This chain links TRBV12-3 or TRBV12-4 with TRBJ1-1; D uncertain. The CDR3 is 13 residues long. Trimming took 6 bases from V and 1 from J, leaving 9 bases between them. CDR3 coding DNA: TGTGCCAGCAGCCGGGGATCGAACACTGAAGCTTTCTTT. This gives the protein CASSRGSNTEAFF.

In this sample, this clonotype turned up many times. The CDR3 loop reads CASSLGEGTEAFF. The CDR3 DNA sequence: TGTGCCAGCAGCTTAGGGGAGGGCACTGAAGCTTTCTTT. The chain couples TRBV7-9 to TRBJ1-1; unclear D gene. Germline lookup yields CDR1 SEHNR and CDR2 FQNEAQ (reference sequence). This CDR3 spans 13 amino acids. V was shortened by 1 base and J by 4 bases, with 7 bases between the two germline ends.

At least ten counts were recorded for this clonotype. This chain links TRBV5-1 with TRBJ2-5; 14 positions agree with TRBD2. With 3 bases clipped from V and 5 bases from J, the junction kept 9 bases outside the gene matches. The CDR3 consists of 17 residues. Germline V lookup: CDR1 SGHRS, CDR2 YFSETQ. The CDR3 reads CASSWTSGGSGGETQYF. CDR3 sequence (DNA): TGCGCCAGCAGCTGGACTAGCGGGGGGTCAGGAGGGGAGACCCAGTACTTC.

In this sample, this clonotype turned up many times. The V call is TRBV6-2 or TRBV6-3, the J call TRBJ2-7, with D unclear. V was clipped by 5 bases and J by 2 bases, with 13 bases between them. The germline V gene encodes CDR1 MNHEY and CDR2 SVGEGT. CDR3 length equals 14 residues. The CDR3 spells CASSDHMGTYEQYF. CDR3 DNA sequence: TGTGCCAGCAGTGACCACATGGGCACCTACGAGCAGTACTTC.

At least ten counts were recorded for this clonotype. V and J are TRBV10-3 and TRBJ2-7, with 7 bases lining up with TRBD1. Germline CDR1 ENHRY, CDR2 SYGVKD. V was pared by 6 bases and J by 0 bases, with 5 bases of the junction left unmatched. This CDR3 contains 14 residues. The CDR3 reads CAIRAGGPSYEQYF. CDR3 coding DNA: TGTGCCATCAGGGCAGGGGGACCCTCCTACGAGCAGTACTTC.

This chain uses TRBV7-3 with TRBJ2-5; D remains ambiguous. The CDR3 covers 14 residues. Trimming shortened V by 1 base and J by 4 bases, and 10 bases separated the two germline ends. Germline V lookup: CDR1 SGHTA, CDR2 FQGTGA. CDR3 region: CASSLSRWGETQYF. CDR3 bases: TGTGCCAGCAGCTTAAGTCGGTGGGGAGAGACCCAGTACTTC.

CDR3 DNA: TGTGCCAGCAGCCAAGATCCTAGGGGGGCAGGCCCTTATGGCTACACCTTC. Translating it yields CASSQDPRGAGPYGYTF. The chain has TRBV3-1 and TRBJ1-2; D perhaps matches TRBD1 (6 bases). This CDR3 is 17 amino acids long. V lost 0 bases to trimming and J lost 5 bases, with 19 bases between them. Germline CDR1 reads LGHDT; CDR2 reads YNNKEL (reference sequence).

This clonotype was seen many times. J is TRBJ2-1 and V is TRBV5-1, with 9 bases fitting TRBD2. The V gene end was trimmed by 0 bases and the J gene end by 1 base; junction bases not matched to a gene: 5. The CDR3 consists of 17 residues. CDR1 and CDR2 from the germline V gene are SGHRS and YFSETQ. CDR3 sequence (DNA): TGCGCCAGCAGCTTGGCCGGCGGGAGGGATTCCTACAATGAGCAGTTCTTC. Its translation is CASSLAGGRDSYNEQFF.

This clonotype was recorded at least ten times. This chain links TRBV6-1 with TRBJ1-3, with D perhaps matching TRBD1 (6 bases). CDR1 and CDR2 from the germline V gene are MNHNS and SASEGT. The CDR3 totals 15 residues. V was trimmed by 7 bases and J by 0 bases, leaving 13 bases between them. CDR3 in amino acids: CASKGGGTSGNTIYF. CDR3 DNA sequence: TGTGCCAGCAAAGGGGGGGGGACCTCTGGAAACACCATATATTTT.

The rearrangement uses TRBV5-1 and TRBJ1-2, with TRBD1 matching over 7 bases. This CDR3 has 13 amino acids. V dropped 1 base and J dropped 7; count of bases not matched to a gene: 4. CDR1 SGHRS and CDR2 YFSETQ come from the germline V gene. The CDR3 spells CASSLWDRSGYTF. CDR3 DNA: TGCGCCAGCAGCTTGTGGGACAGAAGTGGCTACACCTTC.